The 7 T cell receptor beta chains reported below all come from one sample, sequenced in a study of OX40 agonist ivuxolimab in advanced cancers. Assay used: immunoSEQ multiplex PCR; TCRdb lists only in-frame clones, some missing. The sample carries some 35,000 clones, approximately 86% recorded once. This specimen consisted of CD4+ or CD8+ T cells sorted from blood, obtained in a trial of the OX40 agonist ivuxolimab. These receptors came from an adult with an advanced solid tumor such as melanoma, head and neck, liver or kidney cancer.

This clone was counted only a few times. The chain links TRBV11-2 to TRBJ2-1; D is unresolved. V lost 3 bases to trimming and J lost 8 bases, with 14 bases between them. Germline CDR1 and CDR2: SGHAT and FQNNGV. The CDR3 loop spans 14 amino acids. CDR3 nucleotides: TGTGCCAGCAGCTTCGTTCGGACGGCAGATGAGCAGTTCTTC. Its translation is CASSFVRTADEQFF.

The chain employs TRBV27 and TRBJ2-5; 12 bases match TRBD2. The CDR3 length is 17 residues. J was trimmed by 3 bases and V by 1 base; bases with no gene match: 6. The germline V gene encodes CDR1 MNHEY and CDR2 SMNVEV (reference sequence). The CDR3 is CASSLFPTSGGKETQYF. CDR3 nucleotides: TGTGCCAGCAGTTTATTCCCGACTAGCGGGGGAAAAGAGACCCAGTACTTC.

This chain uses TRBV2 with TRBJ1-2; maybe TRBD1 (5 bases). Germline CDR1 and CDR2: SNHLY and FYNNEI. Trimming removed 8 bases from V and 0 bases from J, with 13 bases in between. The CDR3 length is 14 residues. The CDR3: CASRTGGSNYGYTF. The CDR3 bases are TGTGCCAGCCGAACCGGGGGATCTAACTATGGCTACACCTTC.

The chain combines TRBV10-3 with TRBJ2-2; no firm D call. Germline-derived CDR1 and CDR2 are ENHRY and SYGVKD. Trimming took off 3 bases at V and 6 bases at J, with 11 bases between the two ends. CDR3 length equals 14 residues. The CDR3 DNA reads as TGTGCCATCAGTGATAGGACCTCTCCCGGGGAGCTGTTTTTT. Amino acid sequence: CAISDRTSPGELFF.

This clone was seen only once. The chain employs TRBV25-1 and TRBJ2-7, with a possible D match to TRBD1 (5 bases). V lost 2 bases, J lost 2 bases, and 19 bases lay in between. The CDR3 contains 17 residues. The V gene's germline CDR1 is MGHDK and CDR2 SYGVNS. CDR3 coding DNA: TGTGCCAGCAGTGAAGGGTTGATCCGGCAGGGCACCTACGAGCAGTACTTC. Protein product: CASSEGLIRQGTYEQYF.

This chain joins TRBV5-1 and TRBJ2-3; 7 bases align to TRBD2. CDR1 is SGHRS and CDR2 is YFSETQ in the germline V gene. J lost 2 bases, V lost 6 bases, and 9 bases had no gene match. The CDR3 loop spans 15 amino acids. CDR3 region: CASTYGRVPTDTQYF. CDR3 in DNA: TGCGCCAGCACATATGGGAGGGTACCCACAGATACGCAGTATTTT.

The chain is built from TRBV5-8 and TRBJ2-1, with D tentatively TRBD1 (6 bases). The germline CDR1 and CDR2 sequences are SGHTS and YDEGEE. The CDR3 spans 17 residues. Trimming cost V 7 bases and J 0 bases, with 20 bases left between them. In nucleotides, the CDR3 is TGTGCCAGCCCGAATTACCCAGGGGTCAGCTCCTACAATGAGCAGTTCTTC. It translates to CASPNYPGVSSYNEQFF.